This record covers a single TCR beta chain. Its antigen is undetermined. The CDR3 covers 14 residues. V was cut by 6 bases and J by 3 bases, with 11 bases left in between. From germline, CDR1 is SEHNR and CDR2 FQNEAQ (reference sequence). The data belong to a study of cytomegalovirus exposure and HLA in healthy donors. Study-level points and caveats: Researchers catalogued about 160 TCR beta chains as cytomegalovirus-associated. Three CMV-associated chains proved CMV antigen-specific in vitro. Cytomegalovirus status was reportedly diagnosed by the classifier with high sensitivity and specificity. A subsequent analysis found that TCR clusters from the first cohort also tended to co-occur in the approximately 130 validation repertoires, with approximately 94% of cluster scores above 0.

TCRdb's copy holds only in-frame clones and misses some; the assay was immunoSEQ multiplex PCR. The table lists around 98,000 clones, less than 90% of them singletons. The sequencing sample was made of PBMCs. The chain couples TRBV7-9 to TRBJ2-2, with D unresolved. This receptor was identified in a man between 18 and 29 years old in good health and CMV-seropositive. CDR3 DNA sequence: TGTGCCAGCAGTTACCCCGCGGACACCGGGGAGCTGTTTTTT. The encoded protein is CASSYPADTGELFF.